What follows are 25 T cell receptor beta chains derived from one specimen sequenced in a study of blood T cell repertoires in COVID-19. Method: immunoSEQ multiplex PCR; TCRdb's copy keeps in-frame clones and lacks some. Of around 68,000 clones in the sample, roughly 93% were seen once. The sample taken for sequencing was peripheral blood. The receptors were sampled from a human donor in a cohort sampled during active COVID-19.

The V call is TRBV5-1, the J call TRBJ2-3; TRBD2 matches at 9 bases. Germline V gene data show CDR1 as SGHRS and CDR2 as YFSETQ. This CDR3 is built from 15 residues. V lost 6 bases to trimming and J lost 3 bases; unmatched junction nucleotides: 8. CDR3 nucleotide sequence: TGCGCCAGCACCTCCTCGGGACTAGCAACAGATACGCAGTATTTT. Encoded protein: CASTSSGLATDTQYF.

The V and J genes are TRBV6-5 and TRBJ1-3; maybe TRBD1 (5 bases). V shed 5 bases and J shed 2 bases, with 13 bases lying between them. Germline values: CDR1 MNHEY, CDR2 SVGAGI. CDR3 length: 15 amino acids. CDR3 region: CASSPYSGTGNTIYF. CDR3 coding DNA: TGTGCCAGCAGTCCATACTCAGGGACTGGAAACACCATATATTTT.

The gene calls are TRBV9 and TRBJ1-5, with D unresolved. Germline-derived CDR1 and CDR2 are SGDLS and YYNGEE. CDR3 length: 15 residues. The V end was cut by 1 base, the J end by 0 bases, with 8 bases between. For the CDR3, the DNA is TGTGCCAGCAGCGTATACGGGGATAGCAATCAGCCCCAGCATTTT. Amino acids: CASSVYGDSNQPQHF.

V is TRBV20-1 and J is TRBJ2-7, with a tentative D call TRBD2 (6 bases). Between the trimmed V and J ends, which lost 3 bases and 2 bases, there was a span of 17 bases. This CDR3 region has 15 residues. The germline V gene has CDR1 DFQATT and CDR2 SNEGSKA (reference sequence). This CDR3 reads CSASGGVAVPYEQYF. The CDR3 DNA follows: TGCAGTGCTAGTGGCGGTGTAGCGGTTCCCTACGAGCAGTACTTC.

The rearrangement joins TRBV7-9 to TRBJ2-5; 13 nucleotides match TRBD2. Germline V CDR1 and CDR2: SEHNR, FQNEAQ (reference sequence). Trimming removed 5 bases from V and 1 base from J; junction bases left unmatched: 4. The length of the CDR3 is 16 residues. Here the CDR3 DNA reads TGTGCCAGCAGCCAAAGACTAGCGGGAGGCCAAGAGACCCAGTACTTC. Translated, it gives CASSQRLAGGQETQYF.

The CDR3 sequence: CASSQDDGRGIYEQYF. DNA of the CDR3: TGCGCCAGCAGCCAAGATGACGGGAGAGGGATCTACGAGCAGTACTTC. The chain has TRBV4-1 and TRBJ2-7, with a possible D match to TRBD2 (6 bases). This CDR3 has 16 residues. Trimming cost V 0 bases and J 3 bases, with 15 bases left between them. CDR1 is MGHRA, CDR2 YSYEKL, per germline.

The J gene is TRBJ1-5, the V gene TRBV18; 9 bases align to TRBD1. Germline V gene data show CDR1 as KGHSH and CDR2 as LQKENI. The CDR3 consists of 14 residues. Trimming removed 3 bases from V and 4 bases from J; junction bases left unmatched: 1. DNA of the CDR3: TGTGCCAGCTCACCCGGGACAGGGAATCAGCCCCAGCATTTT. It encodes CASSPGTGNQPQHF.

This clone has just one count. The chain combines TRBV28 with TRBJ1-2; 7 nucleotides agree with TRBD1. The length of the CDR3 is 14 residues. Germline CDR1 MDHEN, CDR2 SYDVKM. Trimming cost V 3 bases and J 7 bases; bases outside gene matches: 8. The CDR3 DNA reads as TGTGCCAGCAGTTTGGGGCAGGGGGTTCTTGGCTACACCTTC. Its translation: CASSLGQGVLGYTF.

The rearrangement links TRBV7-3 to TRBJ1-2; the match to TRBD1 covers 9 bases. The CDR3 sequence is 15 residues long. Germline V CDR1 and CDR2: SGHTA, FQGTGA. V was clipped by 5 bases and J by 4 bases; unmatched bases: 8. CDR3 protein: CASSPGTGSSYGYTF. The CDR3 nucleotides read TGTGCCAGCAGCCCAGGGACAGGGAGCTCCTATGGCTACACCTTC. The full variable domain, with the rest looked up from reference TRBV7-3 and TRBJ1-2, is GAGVSQTPSNKVTEKGKYVELRCDPISGHTALYWYRQSLGQGPEFLIYFQGTGAADDSGLPNDRFFAVRPEGSVSTLKIQRTERGDSAVYLCASSPGTGSSYGYTFGSGTRLTVV.

This chain links TRBV7-9 with TRBJ1-3; a possible D gene is TRBD1 (5 bases). This CDR3 has 16 amino acids. Deletions cut 2 bases from V and 2 bases from J, with 13 bases between. The germline CDR1 and CDR2 sequences are SEHNR and FQNEAQ (reference sequence). This CDR3 is CASSLRQGSTGNTIYF. The DNA of the CDR3 is TGTGCCAGCAGCTTACGGCAGGGAAGTACTGGAAACACCATATATTTT.

This sequence joins TRBV7-3 and TRBJ2-1; TRBD2 matches 11 bases. Germline assignment: CDR1 SGHTA and CDR2 FQGTGA. This CDR3 is 19 amino acids long. V lost 4 bases and J lost 0; bases outside the gene matches: 11. The CDR3 DNA sequence: TGTGCCAGCAGCTCTAGGGGGACTAGCGGATCAAGCTCCTACAATGAGCAGTTCTTC. Amino acids: CASSSRGTSGSSSYNEQFF.

J is TRBJ2-3 and V is TRBV4-2; D possibly corresponds to TRBD2 (5 bases). The length of the CDR3 is 15 residues. V lost 1 base and J 8 bases, leaving 16 bases between the germline ends. CDR1 is LGHNA, CDR2 YNFKEQ, per germline. In DNA form, the CDR3 reads TGTGCCAGCAGCCAAGGCGTGGTGGGAGCGGCTACGCAGTATTTT. This translates into CASSQGVVGAATQYF.

The chain employs TRBV6-2 or TRBV6-3 and TRBJ2-5; 10 bases are shared with TRBD2. The germline V gene encodes CDR1 MNHEY and CDR2 SVGEGT. The V and J ends lost 7 bases and 5 bases, in that order; junction bases with no gene match: 7. The CDR3 is 14 residues long. DNA for the CDR3: TGTGCCAGCACCCCAACGGGACTAGCGGAGACCCAGTACTTC. Protein sequence: CASTPTGLAETQYF.

The chain is built from TRBV10-3 and TRBJ2-2; tentative D call: TRBD1 (6 bases). The CDR3 has 13 residues. V was clipped by 3 bases and J by 5 bases, with 7 bases between them. CDR1 is ENHRY, CDR2 SYGVKD, per germline. DNA of the CDR3: TGTGCCATCAGTGACACAGGGACCGGGGAGCTGTTTTTT. Its protein is CAISDTGTGELFF.

This chain uses TRBV27 with TRBJ2-1; 7 bases are shared with TRBD2. CDR1 and CDR2 (germline): MNHEY, SMNVEV (reference sequence). The CDR3 is made up of 17 amino acids. V lost 7 bases and J lost 1; bases outside the gene matches: 13. The CDR3 DNA is TGTGCCAGCAATGAAGGACTAGGCCCCAGGTCCTACAATGAGCAGTTCTTC. Translating gives CASNEGLGPRSYNEQFF.

About this clone itself: Other DNA sequences from this sample encode an identical CDR3 as well. The chain combines TRBV28 with TRBJ2-7; D gene ambiguous. The CDR3 sequence is 12 residues long. CDR1 MDHEN and CDR2 SYDVKM come from the germline V gene. V gave up 2 bases and J gave up 4 bases, with 6 bases separating them. The CDR3: CASSLARYEQYF. CDR3 in DNA: TGTGCCAGCAGTTTAGCCAGGTACGAGCAGTACTTC.

The J gene is TRBJ1-1, the V gene TRBV12-5; tentative D call: TRBD1 (5 bases). CDR3 length: 13 amino acids. Germline V gives CDR1 LGHNT, CDR2 FRNRAP. Trimming took off 10 bases at V and 6 bases at J, with 18 bases between the two ends. This CDR3 is CATSGGDVAEAFF. CDR3 DNA: TGTGCTACTTCGGGGGGGGATGTGGCTGAAGCTTTCTTT.

The chain employs TRBV6-4 and TRBJ1-2, with D maybe TRBD1 (6 bases). Trimming cost V 3 bases and J 0 bases, with 14 bases left between them. CDR3 size: 16 residues. Per the germline V gene, CDR1 is MRHNA and CDR2 is SNTAGT. CDR3 coding DNA: TGTGCCAGCAGTGAGGGTAACAGGGTATCTAACTATGGCTACACCTTC. Its protein is CASSEGNRVSNYGYTF.

The gene calls are TRBV5-1 and TRBJ2-3, with a weak D call TRBD2 (6 bases). Per germline, CDR1 SGHRS and CDR2 YFSETQ. There are 18 residues in the CDR3. V lost 5 bases, J lost 2 bases, and 24 bases lay in between. In DNA form, the CDR3 reads TGCGCCAGCAGTTCTCCCCCGGGGGTAAAGGTAAACACAGATACGCAGTATTTT. Translating gives CASSSPPGVKVNTDTQYF. The full variable domain, with the rest looked up from reference TRBV5-1 and TRBJ2-3, is KAGVTQTPRYLIKTRGQQVTLSCSPISGHRSVSWYQQTPGQGLQFLFEYFSETQRNKGNFPGRFSGRQFSNSRSEMNVSTLELGDSALYLCASSSPPGVKVNTDTQYFGPGTRLTVL.

This clone has only one observation. The V gene is TRBV19, the J gene TRBJ2-2; 10 bases are shared with TRBD1. Germline CDR1 is LNHDA and CDR2 is SQIVND (reference sequence). The CDR3 is 15 amino acids. With 7 bases clipped from V and 3 bases from J, the junction kept 5 bases outside the gene matches. In nucleotides, the CDR3 is TGTGCCAGTAAGACAGGGGGCGGGTACACCGGGGAGCTGTTTTTT. As protein: CASKTGGGYTGELFF.

This clone has just one count. The rearrangement joins TRBV6-5 to TRBJ1-2; D not certain. The CDR3 extends over 13 amino acids. Between the trimmed V and J ends, which lost 9 bases and 2 bases, there was a span of 13 bases. From germline, CDR1 is MNHEY and CDR2 SVGAGI. CDR3 protein: CASGLFGNYGYTF. The CDR3 DNA is TGTGCCAGTGGGCTTTTTGGCAACTATGGCTACACCTTC.

The V and J genes are TRBV7-9 and TRBJ2-5, with D perhaps matching TRBD1 (5 bases). V lost 5 bases to trimming and J lost 8 bases, with 9 bases between them. This CDR3 comprises 11 residues. Germline lookup yields CDR1 SEHNR and CDR2 FQNEAQ (reference sequence). Written as DNA, the CDR3 is TGTGCCAGCAGCCCTCAGGGAACCCAGTACTTC. Its translation: CASSPQGTQYF. Full variable domain (missing parts from reference TRBV7-9 and TRBJ2-5): DTGVSQNPRHKITKRGQNVTFRCDPISEHNRLYWYRQTLGQGPEFLTYFQNEAQLEKSRLLSDRFSAERPKGSFSTLEIQRTEQGDSAMYLCASSPQGTQYFGPGTRLLVL.

The chain couples TRBV4-2 to TRBJ2-2, with 9 nucleotides matching TRBD2. The CDR3 extends over 15 amino acids. The ends lost 4 bases at V and 1 base at J; junction bases unmatched: 1. CDR1 and CDR2 (germline): LGHNA, YNFKEQ. CDR3 region: CASSLTSGNTGELFF. The CDR3 DNA sequence: TGTGCCAGCAGCCTGACTAGCGGGAACACCGGGGAGCTGTTTTTT.

This chain links TRBV10-3 with TRBJ2-1, with 14 bases fitting TRBD2. CDR1 is ENHRY, CDR2 SYGVKD, per germline. This CDR3 has 18 amino acids. The V and J ends lost 5 bases and 7 bases, in that order; junction bases with no gene match: 13. CDR3 sequence reads: CAISSPPGLAGVFNEQFF. The DNA of the CDR3 is TGTGCCATCAGTAGCCCTCCGGGACTAGCGGGAGTGTTTAATGAGCAGTTCTTC.

This chain joins TRBV9 and TRBJ1-2, with no clear D. Germline loops: CDR1 SGDLS, CDR2 YYNGEE. The CDR3 consists of 12 residues. V shed 0 bases and J shed 4 bases, with 4 bases lying between them. The CDR3 region has the DNA TGTGCCAGCAGCGTAGGAGTCTATGGCTACACCTTC. It encodes CASSVGVYGYTF.